Shown below are 7 T cell receptor beta chains from a single sample sequenced in a study of Ad26.COV2.S vaccination and SARS-CoV-2 variants. This table comes from immunoSEQ multiplex PCR, and its TCRdb copy is limited to in-frame clones, with some not included. The table records about 480,000 clones, approximately 90% of them present only once. The treatment was: about 20 received Ad26.COV2.S at low or high dose, single or two shots; five or six received placebo; per-sample allocation not given. Sampling was done on day 63 after the first vaccine or placebo injection. Sequenced material: peripheral blood, taken in a trial of Ad26.COV2.S vaccine versus placebo. These receptors originate from a person between 18 and 60 years old who received the Ad26.COV2.S COVID-19 vaccine or a placebo.

This chain joins TRBV11-2 and TRBJ2-2, with 7 positions matching TRBD2. Germline loops: CDR1 SGHAT, CDR2 FQNNGV. The J segment lost 1 base and the V segment lost 3 bases, leaving 8 bases of the junction unmatched. The CDR3 covers 17 residues. The chain's CDR3 is CASSLFRGRGNTGELFF. The DNA for the CDR3 is TGTGCCAGCAGCTTGTTTCGCGGGAGAGGGAACACCGGGGAGCTGTTTTTT.

This sequence joins TRBV30 and TRBJ1-1; possibly TRBD1 for D (5 bases). Per germline, CDR1 GTSNPN and CDR2 SVGIG (reference sequence). CDR3 length: 14 residues. The V and J ends lost 4 bases and 2 bases respectively, with 14 bases between them. The CDR3 DNA reads TGTGCCTGGAAAGGGCCTGGGACCAACACTGAAGCTTTCTTT. Amino acid sequence: CAWKGPGTNTEAFF. The whole variable domain, filled in from reference TRBV30 and TRBJ1-1, reads SQTIHQWPATLVQPVGSPLSLECTVEGTSNPNLYWYRQAAGRGLQLLFYSVGIGQISSEVPQNLSASRPQDRQFILSSKKLLLSDSGFYLCAWKGPGTNTEAFFGQGTRLTVV.

The chain has TRBV11-2 and TRBJ2-3; possibly TRBD2 for D (5 bases). Germline V gene sequence: CDR1 SGHAT, CDR2 FQNNGV. The CDR3 has 14 residues. The germline V and J ends were trimmed by 7 bases and 0 bases, with 11 bases remaining between them. CDR3 nucleotide sequence: TGTGCCAGCAACCCCGGGGTTAGCACAGATACGCAGTATTTT. Translation gives CASNPGVSTDTQYF.

The chain recombines TRBV5-1 with TRBJ1-1; TRBD1 matches at 8 bases. Germline trimming cut 4 bases from V and 6 bases from J; bases unmatched to any gene: 11. The germline CDR1 and CDR2 sequences are SGHRS and YFSETQ. CDR3 length: 15 residues. CDR3 sequence: CASSLGQGASPEAFF. The DNA for the CDR3 is TGCGCCAGCAGCCTTGGCCAGGGGGCTTCCCCTGAAGCTTTCTTT.

The count of this clone is one. This chain connects TRBV30 to TRBJ2-7; unclear D gene. CDR3 size: 13 residues. CDR1 GTSNPN and CDR2 SVGIG come from the germline V gene (reference sequence). V lost 6 bases to trimming and J lost 2 bases, with 14 bases between them. CDR3 DNA sequence: TGTGCCTGCGATGGCATAGGAACCTACGAGCAGTACTTC. Protein sequence: CACDGIGTYEQYF.

This sequence joins TRBV27 and TRBJ2-3, with D possibly TRBD1 on 6 matching bases. The CDR3 contains 16 residues. From germline, CDR1 is MNHEY and CDR2 SMNVEV (reference sequence). V lost 2 bases and J 0 bases, leaving 12 bases between the germline ends. The CDR3 here is CASSLKGVRSTDTQYF. CDR3 bases: TGTGCCAGCAGTTTAAAGGGGGTACGGAGCACAGATACGCAGTATTTT.

J is TRBJ1-5 and V is TRBV28; D unresolved. This CDR3 comprises 13 residues. The V gene lost 0 bases and the J gene lost 4 bases, with 4 bases spanning the gap. The germline CDR1 and CDR2 sequences are MDHEN and SYDVKM. The CDR3 sequence is CASSLWGNQPQHF. In DNA form, the CDR3 reads TGTGCCAGCAGTTTATGGGGGAATCAGCCCCAGCATTTT. The full variable domain, completed using reference TRBV28 and TRBJ1-5, is DVKVTQSSRYLVKRTGEKVFLECVQDMDHENMFWYRQDPGLGLRLIYFSYDVKMKEKGDIPEGYSVSREKKERFSLILESASTNQTSMYLCASSLWGNQPQHFGDGTRLSIL.